The 7 T cell receptor beta chains presented below share a single source sample, sequenced in a study of blood T cell repertoires in COVID-19. Method: immunoSEQ multiplex PCR; TCRdb's copy keeps in-frame clones and lacks some. The sample yields 150,000 or so clones, approximately 88% seen once. Sequencing input: peripheral blood. These receptor sequences come from a man aged 18 to 29 with active or convalescent COVID-19.

The chain joins TRBV2 to TRBJ1-2; no definite D call. This CDR3 spans 15 amino acids. From germline, CDR1 is SNHLY and CDR2 FYNNEI. V lost 0 bases and J lost 3, with 11 bases in between. The DNA for the CDR3 is TGTGCCAGCAGTGAAGCGGGAGGGCTGGACTATGGCTACACCTTC. It encodes CASSEAGGLDYGYTF. Variable domain in full (rest from reference TRBV2 and TRBJ1-2): EPEVTQTPSHQVTQMGQEVILRCVPISNHLYFYWYRQILGQKVEFLVSFYNNEISEKSEIFDDQFSVERPDGSNFTLKIRSTKLEDSAMYFCASSEAGGLDYGYTFGSGTRLTVV.

V usage is TRBV12-3 or TRBV12-4 and J usage is TRBJ1-2; no definite D call. This CDR3 contains 12 residues. The V gene lost 3 bases and the J gene lost 3 bases, with 5 bases spanning the gap. CDR3 region: CASSFEDYGYTF. The CDR3 coding sequence is TGTGCCAGCAGTTTCGAGGACTATGGCTACACCTTC.

The J gene is TRBJ2-7, the V gene TRBV18, with D perhaps TRBD2 (5 bases). This CDR3 contains 15 residues. Deletions cut 4 bases from V and 2 bases from J, with 15 bases between. Germline lookup yields CDR1 KGHSH and CDR2 LQKENI. The CDR3 loop reads CASSRKDPGAYEQYF. In nucleotides, the CDR3 is TGTGCCAGCTCACGTAAAGACCCCGGGGCCTACGAGCAGTACTTC. Based on the CDR3 plus reference TRBV18 and TRBJ2-7, the full variable domain is NAGVMQNPRHLVRRRGQEARLRCSPMKGHSHVYWYRQLPEEGLKFMVYLQKENIIDESGMPKERFSAEFPKEGPSILRIQQVVRGDSAAYFCASSRKDPGAYEQYFGPGTRLTVT.

This chain links TRBV7-2 with TRBJ1-2; D may be TRBD1 (6 bases). V lost 3 bases and J lost 4, with 12 bases in between. The CDR3 contains 14 residues. Germline V gene lookup returns CDR1 SGHTA and CDR2 FQGNSA. The CDR3 spells CASSFYRDVYGYTF. CDR3 in DNA: TGTGCCAGCAGCTTCTACAGGGACGTCTATGGCTACACCTTC.

The CDR3 region is CASSFLQARGYTF. The CDR3 coding sequence is TGTGCCAGCAGTTTCCTACAGGCTCGCGGCTACACCTTC. J is TRBJ1-2 and V is TRBV12-3 or TRBV12-4; perhaps TRBD1 as D (5 bases). Trimming took 3 bases from V and 8 from J, leaving 13 bases between them. The CDR3 contains 13 residues.

The chain joins TRBV5-6 to TRBJ1-1, with 7 bases that match TRBD1. V was clipped by 5 bases and J by 1 base; unmatched bases: 11. Germline V gene lookup returns CDR1 SGHDT and CDR2 YYEEEE. The CDR3 runs 16 residues. The CDR3 loop reads CASRTGFFGGNTEAFF. The CDR3 DNA reads TGTGCCAGCAGGACAGGGTTTTTCGGTGGGAACACTGAAGCTTTCTTT.

The V gene is TRBV7-9, the J gene TRBJ2-1, with 8 positions matching TRBD1. Germline CDR1 is SEHNR and CDR2 is FQNEAQ (reference sequence). The CDR3 has 13 residues. J was trimmed by 6 bases and V by 8 bases; bases with no gene match: 6. The CDR3, as DNA: TGTGCCAGCCCCCAGGGGGCGAGCAATGAGCAGTTCTTC. Encoded protein: CASPQGASNEQFF.